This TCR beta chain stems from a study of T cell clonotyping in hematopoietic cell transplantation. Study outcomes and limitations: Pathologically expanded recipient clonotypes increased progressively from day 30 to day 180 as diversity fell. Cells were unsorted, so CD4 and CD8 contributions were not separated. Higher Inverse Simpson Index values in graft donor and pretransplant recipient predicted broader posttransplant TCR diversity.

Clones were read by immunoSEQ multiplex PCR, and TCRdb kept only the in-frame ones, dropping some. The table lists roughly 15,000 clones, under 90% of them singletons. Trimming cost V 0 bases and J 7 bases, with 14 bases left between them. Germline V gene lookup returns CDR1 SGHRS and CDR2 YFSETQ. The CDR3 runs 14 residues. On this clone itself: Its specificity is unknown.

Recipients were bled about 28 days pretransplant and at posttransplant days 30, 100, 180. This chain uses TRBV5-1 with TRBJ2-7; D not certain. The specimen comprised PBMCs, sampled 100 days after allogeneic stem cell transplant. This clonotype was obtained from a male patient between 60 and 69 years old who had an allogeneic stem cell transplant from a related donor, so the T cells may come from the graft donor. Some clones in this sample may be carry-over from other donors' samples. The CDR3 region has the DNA TGCGCCAGCAGCTTGGACGAGAACCGGTGGGAGCAGTACTTC. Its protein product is CASSLDENRWEQYF.